One and the same sample provided the 10 T cell receptor beta chains below, sequenced in a study of blood T cell repertoires in COVID-19. The assay was immunoSEQ multiplex PCR, and TCRdb's table has in-frame clones only and misses some. The data contain roughly 67,000 clones, roughly 85% of them singletons. Sequencing was carried out using peripheral blood. The receptors were sampled from a man aged 50 to 59 with acute or convalescent COVID-19.

In DNA form, the CDR3 reads TGCAGTGCTAGTAACCTCGGGGGGAAGGATCGTTACAATGAGCAGTTCTTC. Protein: CSASNLGGKDRYNEQFF. The V and J genes are TRBV20-1 and TRBJ2-1, with 7 nucleotides matching TRBD2. Germline CDR1 DFQATT, CDR2 SNEGSKA (reference sequence). The CDR3 loop spans 17 amino acids. Trimming took 3 bases from V and 4 from J; bases not matched to a gene: 15.

This clone was detected only once. The chain is built from TRBV6-5 and TRBJ2-7; a weak D match, TRBD2 (5 bases). From germline, CDR1 is MNHEY and CDR2 SVGAGI. Trimming took off 4 bases at V and 3 bases at J, with 10 bases between the two ends. The CDR3 is 13 amino acids. The CDR3 sequence is CASSFGKRYEQYF. CDR3 sequence (DNA): TGTGCCAGCAGTTTCGGGAAACGCTACGAGCAGTACTTC.

V and J are TRBV2 and TRBJ2-5, with a possible D match to TRBD2 (5 bases). The length of the CDR3 is 13 residues. Germline V CDR1 and CDR2: SNHLY, FYNNEI. Trimming pared 6 bases from V and 5 bases from J, leaving 13 bases between. The CDR3: CASSIQGGETQYF. The CDR3 region has the DNA TGTGCCAGCAGCATACAAGGCGGGGAGACCCAGTACTTC.

The chain links TRBV12-3 or TRBV12-4 to TRBJ2-3; D is perhaps TRBD1 (6 bases). V gave up 5 bases and J gave up 7 bases, with 13 bases separating them. The CDR3 runs 13 residues. The CDR3 region is CASSPGQGYTQYF. Written as DNA, the CDR3 is TGTGCCAGCAGTCCGGGCCAGGGGTATACGCAGTATTTT.

The genes are TRBV9 and TRBJ2-2; 15 bases match TRBD2. J was trimmed by 14 bases and V by 2 bases; bases with no gene match: 10. CDR3 length: 16 amino acids. Germline loops: CDR1 SGDLS, CDR2 YYNGEE. In nucleotides, the CDR3 is TGTGCCAGCAGCGTGGGACTAGCGGGGGGCCTCCGGCATCTGTTTTTT. This translates into CASSVGLAGGLRHLFF.

The sample holds one count of this clone. This rearrangement joins TRBV11-2 to TRBJ2-7; tentative D call: TRBD1 (6 bases). The length of the CDR3 is 13 residues. V lost 4 bases, J lost 3 bases, and 10 bases lay in between. Looked up from germline, CDR1 is SGHAT and CDR2 is FQNNGV. The CDR3 DNA reads as TGTGCCAGCAGCTCCACAGGGAACTACGAGCAGTACTTC. Its protein is CASSSTGNYEQYF.

The chain is built from TRBV4-1 and TRBJ2-1; no clear D gene. The germline V and J ends were trimmed by 4 bases and 6 bases, with 10 bases remaining between them. Germline V CDR1 and CDR2: MGHRA, YSYEKL. The CDR3 length is 13 residues. The CDR3 is CASSRLPSNEQFF. The CDR3 region has the DNA TGCGCCAGCAGCCGCCTTCCTAGCAATGAGCAGTTCTTC.

This chain links TRBV5-1 with TRBJ1-1; D is unresolved. Trimming left V 5 bases short and J 5 bases short, with 13 bases between. The length of the CDR3 is 13 residues. Germline assignment: CDR1 SGHRS and CDR2 YFSETQ. CDR3 sequence (DNA): TGCGCCAGCAGTCGAGACGGAGGGACTGAAGCTTTCTTT. Translating it yields CASSRDGGTEAFF.

CDR3 nucleotides: TGTGCCACCAACCGGACAAGGAACACTGAAGCTTTCTTT. It codes for CATNRTRNTEAFF. J is TRBJ1-1 and V is TRBV24-1, with D tentatively TRBD1 (5 bases). V dropped 8 bases and J dropped 1 base, with 10 bases sitting between them. The CDR3 consists of 13 residues. CDR1 KGHDR and CDR2 SFDVKD come from the germline V gene.

This chain connects TRBV14 to TRBJ1-3; D perhaps matches TRBD1 (5 bases). Trimming took 5 bases from V and 4 from J, leaving 6 bases between them. Germline assignment: CDR1 SGHDN and CDR2 FVKESK. The CDR3 is made up of 12 amino acids. CDR3 loop: CASSNRGNTIYF. The CDR3 bases are TGTGCCAGCAGCAACAGGGGAAACACCATATATTTT.